The present TCR beta chain was sequenced within a study of blood T cells in healthy people across ages. Study summary: About one barcoded TCR beta cDNA was captured per two T cells.

From germline, CDR1 is GTSNPN and CDR2 SVGIG (reference sequence). CDR3 length: 15 residues. Each donor's blood draw was 8.5 to 10 milliliters of peripheral blood. Note on this clonotype: Mismatch with germline at one junction end may stem from a read error.

PCR was performed a second time for roughly 7 to 12 cycles using a sample-barcoded 5' primer and a J-beta primer mix. Every single cDNA molecule received a tag from a template-switch adaptor with 12 random nucleotides. MiXCR, run by TCRdb on the 5' RACE reads, gives a single entry per CDR3 protein. The table lists more than 1,400,000 distinct CDR3 sequences, around two fifths of them singletons, with roughly 8.2% in the top ten. Sequenced sample: blood. The sequence derives from a woman younger than 30 in good health. V usage is TRBV30 and J usage is TRBJ2-5; 7 nucleotides match TRBD2. CDR3 amino acids: CAWTGREEGFETQYF. CDR3 sequence (DNA): TGTGCCTGGACGGGACGGGAGGAGGGGTTTGAGACACAGTACTTC.